The 25 T cell receptor beta chains below all came from one sample that was sequenced in a study of shared clonotypes between healthy human individuals. The naive CD8 fraction comprised CD45RO-negative cells positively selected for CCR7 and excluded terminally differentiated effector memory CD45RA+ cells. The repertoire was sequenced with immunoSEQ multiplex PCR; TCRdb's copy has only in-frame clones and lacks some. There are about 1.9 million clones in the sample; around 93% occur only once, and 1.5% to 2% lies in the top ten. The specimen sequenced was naive CD8+ T cells from PBMCs. The receptors were sampled from a man younger than 35 in good health. Some clones in this sample may be carry-over from other donors' samples.

This rearrangement joins TRBV27 to TRBJ2-7; 8 bases are shared with TRBD1. Looked up from germline, CDR1 is MNHEY and CDR2 is SMNVEV (reference sequence). The CDR3 has 15 residues. The junction had 10 bases not matched to a gene; V was cut back by 6 bases and J by 3 bases. DNA of the CDR3: TGTGCCAGCAGCTACAGACAGGGGTTTTTCTACGAGCAGTACTTC. This gives the protein CASSYRQGFFYEQYF.

The J gene is TRBJ1-2, the V gene TRBV2, with D perhaps TRBD1 (5 bases). CDR1 is SNHLY and CDR2 is FYNNEI in the germline V gene. This CDR3 is 13 amino acids long. V lost 9 bases and J 1 base, leaving 12 bases between the germline ends. This CDR3 is CARGGSINYGYTF. CDR3 DNA: TGTGCCAGGGGGGGGTCGATTAACTATGGCTACACCTTC.

The chain joins TRBV4-1 to TRBJ1-5; D ambiguous. Per germline, CDR1 MGHRA and CDR2 YSYEKL. The V gene lost 4 bases and the J gene lost 9 bases, with 13 bases spanning the gap. The CDR3 is 13 residues long. CDR3 nucleotide sequence: TGCGCCAGCAGCCTACAAACCGGTGGGCCCCAGCATTTT. Translation gives CASSLQTGGPQHF.

This sequence joins TRBV29-1 and TRBJ1-3, with D unclear. CDR3 length: 13 residues. Trimming took off 7 bases at V and 4 bases at J, with 14 bases between the two ends. Germline CDR1 reads SQVTM; CDR2 reads ANQGSEA. Here the CDR3 reads CSAARGEGNTIYF. The CDR3, as DNA: TGCAGCGCAGCTCGAGGAGAGGGAAACACCATATATTTT.

As for this clone: This CDR3 is also generated by other DNA sequences in the sample. The rearrangement links TRBV5-1 to TRBJ1-1; maybe TRBD1 (5 bases). V lost 6 bases to trimming and J lost 4 bases, with 7 bases between them. Germline CDR1 reads SGHRS; CDR2 reads YFSETQ. The length of the CDR3 is 11 residues. The CDR3: CASIGGTEAFF. CDR3 DNA sequence: TGCGCCAGCATCGGGGGCACTGAAGCTTTCTTT.

This clone was counted once. The V gene is TRBV10-2, the J gene TRBJ2-4; D gene unclear. Looked up from germline, CDR1 is WSHSY and CDR2 is SAAADI. The CDR3 contains 16 residues. Trimming pared 4 bases from V and 0 bases from J, leaving 13 bases between. The CDR3 DNA follows: TGCGCCAGCAGTGGTTCCTGGTCCCTAGCCAAAAACATTCAGTACTTC. Translated, it gives CASSGSWSLAKNIQYF.

This rearrangement joins TRBV2 to TRBJ2-7, with D possibly TRBD1 on 6 matching bases. The CDR3 totals 15 residues. Trimming cost V 0 bases and J 4 bases, with 13 bases left between them. The germline gives CDR1 SNHLY, CDR2 FYNNEI. This chain's CDR3 is CASSEAGTPIYEQYF. CDR3 DNA: TGTGCCAGCAGTGAAGCGGGGACACCTATTTACGAGCAGTACTTC. The full variable domain, rest sourced from reference TRBV2 and TRBJ2-7, is EPEVTQTPSHQVTQMGQEVILRCVPISNHLYFYWYRQILGQKVEFLVSFYNNEISEKSEIFDDQFSVERPDGSNFTLKIRSTKLEDSAMYFCASSEAGTPIYEQYFGPGTRLTVT.

In this sample, this clone turned up once. V is TRBV6-6 and J is TRBJ2-1; D not certain. Germline V gives CDR1 MNHNY, CDR2 SVGAGI (reference sequence). The CDR3 consists of 12 residues. V was pared by 2 bases and J by 6 bases, with 5 bases between. The chain's CDR3 is CASSYLVNEQFF. In DNA form, the CDR3 reads TGTGCCAGCAGTTACCTAGTCAATGAGCAGTTCTTC.

This rearrangement joins TRBV28 to TRBJ2-1; the match to TRBD2 covers 7 bases. CDR1 is MDHEN, CDR2 SYDVKM, per germline. The CDR3 has 13 amino acids. Trimming cost V 3 bases and J 9 bases; bases outside gene matches: 5. The CDR3 here is CASSFSGGSEQFF. CDR3 coding DNA: TGTGCCAGCAGTTTTTCGGGAGGCAGTGAGCAGTTCTTC.

The V and J genes are TRBV9 and TRBJ2-7; 9 nucleotides line up with TRBD2. The CDR3 is made up of 16 amino acids. The V gene's germline CDR1 is SGDLS and CDR2 YYNGEE. Germline trimming cut 4 bases from V and 2 bases from J; bases unmatched to any gene: 10. CDR3 loop: CASSRSGTSFTYEQYF. CDR3 coding DNA: TGTGCCAGCAGCCGATCCGGGACTAGCTTTACCTACGAGCAGTACTTC.

This chain uses TRBV2 with TRBJ2-1; 15 bases line up with TRBD2. The CDR3 has 18 residues. CDR1 SNHLY and CDR2 FYNNEI come from the germline V gene. After removal of 4 bases from V and 5 bases from J, the junction contained 9 bases not matched to a gene. The CDR3 loop reads CASSGGTSGRRVDNEQFF. CDR3 sequence (DNA): TGTGCCAGCAGTGGGGGGACTAGCGGGAGGAGGGTCGACAATGAGCAGTTCTTC.

On this clone: In the same sample, other DNA sequences code for this CDR3. The V gene is TRBV9, the J gene TRBJ2-1; D might be TRBD1 or TRBD2, each matching 5 bases. The V end was cut by 2 bases, the J end by 7 bases, with 10 bases between. The germline V gene has CDR1 SGDLS and CDR2 YYNGEE. CDR3 length: 13 amino acids. The CDR3 sequence: CASSVGGVNEQFF. In DNA, the CDR3 is TGTGCCAGCAGCGTTGGGGGAGTTAATGAGCAGTTCTTC.

The genes are TRBV27 and TRBJ1-1; a possible D gene is TRBD1 (6 bases). The CDR3 covers 15 residues. V lost 0 bases and J 6 bases, leaving 14 bases between the germline ends. The germline CDR1 and CDR2 sequences are MNHEY and SMNVEV (reference sequence). As DNA, the CDR3 is TGTGCCAGCAGTTTATCAGTCAGGGGAACGGCTGAAGCTTTCTTT. This codes for CASSLSVRGTAEAFF.

The chain is built from TRBV5-4 and TRBJ2-7; possibly TRBD1 or TRBD2 for D (5 bases each). The CDR3 loop spans 15 amino acids. The germline gives CDR1 SGHNT, CDR2 YYREEE (reference sequence). Trimming took 3 bases from V and 2 from J, leaving 15 bases between them. DNA for the CDR3: TGTGCCAGCAGCTCGGCCAGGGACGGCCCCTACGAGCAGTACTTC. Its translation: CASSSARDGPYEQYF.

V usage is TRBV27 and J usage is TRBJ2-7, with D perhaps TRBD1 (6 bases). The CDR3 consists of 13 residues. Germline V lookup: CDR1 MNHEY, CDR2 SMNVEV (reference sequence). V dropped 4 bases and J dropped 4 bases, with 11 bases sitting between them. The CDR3, as DNA: TGTGCCAGCAGTTCGCCGGGACAATACGAGCAGTACTTC. It is translated as CASSSPGQYEQYF.

This chain joins TRBV19 and TRBJ2-2; D remains unclear. V gave up 8 bases and J gave up 6 bases, with 13 bases separating them. The CDR3 is made up of 13 amino acids. The germline V gene has CDR1 LNHDA and CDR2 SQIVND (reference sequence). CDR3 coding DNA: TGTGCCAGTTATGGACGTATCCCCGGGGAGCTGTTTTTT. Its protein is CASYGRIPGELFF.

V is TRBV11-2 and J is TRBJ2-7; tentatively, D is TRBD2 (5 bases). The CDR3 totals 15 residues. Trimming left V 2 bases short and J 5 bases short, with 16 bases between. Germline V lookup: CDR1 SGHAT, CDR2 FQNNGV. The CDR3 is CASSLIRTGWDEQYF. The CDR3 DNA is TGTGCCAGCAGCTTAATCCGAACGGGATGGGACGAGCAGTACTTC.

The chain's CDR3 is CASSLFGDTEAFF. DNA of the CDR3: TGTGCCAGCAGCTTGTTCGGGGACACTGAAGCTTTCTTT. The chain joins TRBV5-5 to TRBJ1-1, with D uncertain. V was pared by 1 base and J by 3 bases, with 7 bases between. The germline V gene encodes CDR1 SGHKS and CDR2 YYEKEE (reference sequence). The CDR3 runs to 13 residues.

A remark on this clone: The same CDR3 arises from other DNA sequences in this sample as well. The chain is built from TRBV19 and TRBJ1-5; D gene uncertain. There are 14 residues in the CDR3. In germline, CDR1 is LNHDA, CDR2 SQIVND (reference sequence). V dropped 1 base and J dropped 3 bases, with 7 bases sitting between them. The CDR3 loop is CASSIVGNNQPQHF. DNA for the CDR3: TGTGCCAGTAGTATAGTGGGCAACAATCAGCCCCAGCATTTT.

CDR3 residues: CASSWGRGSNEQYF. CDR3 DNA: TGTGCCAGCAGCTGGGGAAGAGGGAGCAACGAGCAGTACTTC. The chain joins TRBV4-2 to TRBJ2-7; D possibly corresponds to TRBD2 (5 bases). CDR3 length: 14 residues. Germline assignment: CDR1 LGHNA and CDR2 YNFKEQ. V lost 5 bases to trimming and J lost 5 bases, with 16 bases between them.

V gene TRBV7-2 combines with J gene TRBJ2-7; TRBD1 aligns across 10 bases. The CDR3 loop spans 15 amino acids. Per the germline V gene, CDR1 is SGHTA and CDR2 is FQGNSA. Trimming at V came to 5 bases and at J to 0 bases, leaving 4 bases not matched to a gene. CDR3 coding DNA: TGTGCCAGCAGCGCGGACAGGGGGGGCTCCTACGAGCAGTACTTC. This gives the protein CASSADRGGSYEQYF.

V and J are TRBV27 and TRBJ2-5; the D gene is possibly TRBD1 (6 bases). Germline V gene lookup returns CDR1 MNHEY and CDR2 SMNVEV (reference sequence). The CDR3 covers 15 residues. Trimming removed 1 base at V and 1 base at J, with 10 bases between. Here the CDR3 DNA reads TGTGCCAGCAGTTTATTCAACAGGGCCCAAGAGACCCAGTACTTC. This sequence encodes CASSLFNRAQETQYF.

The genes are TRBV5-1 and TRBJ2-5; no definite D call. Trimming removed 2 bases at V and 4 bases at J, with 6 bases between. Germline CDR1 SGHRS, CDR2 YFSETQ. The CDR3 covers 12 residues. Here the CDR3 DNA reads TGCGCCAGCAGCTTTGGCGTAGAGACCCAGTACTTC. Translated: CASSFGVETQYF.

This chain connects TRBV6-5 to TRBJ2-1; D uncertain. Germline CDR1 is MNHEY and CDR2 is SVGAGI. V dropped 3 bases and J dropped 6 bases, with 12 bases sitting between them. The CDR3 has 14 amino acids. The CDR3 sequence is CASSYFNRINEQFF. CDR3 coding DNA: TGTGCCAGCAGTTATTTCAACAGAATCAATGAGCAGTTCTTC.

As concerns this clone: Other DNA variants within this sample encode the same CDR3. The gene calls are TRBV28 and TRBJ2-7, with TRBD2 identical over 14 bases. This CDR3 comprises 15 residues. With 5 bases clipped from V and 2 bases from J, the junction kept 2 bases outside the gene matches. The germline V gene has CDR1 MDHEN and CDR2 SYDVKM. CDR3 DNA sequence: TGTGCCAGCAGTCCGGGACTAGCGGGAGCCTACGAGCAGTACTTC. This gives the protein CASSPGLAGAYEQYF.